This TCR beta chain was profiled in a study of metastatic and nonmetastatic thyroid tumors. About the research overall: Repertoires from blood and tumor or nodule tissue of malignant and benign thyroid patients were compared.

Original processing methods: Researchers built a distant-metastasis classifier for papillary thyroid cancer that drew on CDR3 differences across clinicopathological groups. TCRdb re-called clones from the PCR reads using MiXCR. TCRdb, rather than the study authors, made the V and J calls. The sample has about 40,000 clones, 11% seen once. In this sample, this clone turned up many times. The germline gives CDR1 SGHNT, CDR2 YYREEE (reference sequence). V was cut by 1 base and J by 5 bases, with 12 bases left in between. This CDR3 region has 14 residues. Prior to thyroid surgery, none of the patients had received any treatment.

This sequence originates from a female donor with papillary thyroid cancer or a benign thyroid nodule (not recorded which). Some clones in this sample may be carry-over from other donors' samples. V gene TRBV5-4 combines with J gene TRBJ1-1; no clear D gene. The material sequenced was blood. In DNA form, the CDR3 reads TGTGCCAGCAGCTTGCTGTCCATGGAGACTGAAGCTTTCTTT. It encodes CASSLLSMETEAFF.